This TCR beta chain was retrieved from a study of cytomegalovirus exposure and HLA in healthy donors. 13 Jbeta primers and 60 Vbeta primers were used for the PCR. Only in-frame clones appear in the TCRdb table, and some are missing; sequencing was by immunoSEQ multiplex PCR. The table shows approximately 190,000 clones, with roughly 80% occurring only once. Trimming took off 5 bases at V and 9 bases at J, with 20 bases between the two ends. The CDR3 extends over 16 amino acids. Germline V gene data show CDR1 as LNHDA and CDR2 as SQIVND (reference sequence). The J gene is TRBJ1-6, the V gene TRBV19; no clear D. Sequencing was done on a sample of PBMCs. The TCR sequence derives from a man between 45 and 60 years old in good health and CMV-seronegative. The CDR3 region has the DNA TGTGCCAGTAGTCTCCCTCCAAGGGAGATTGGTTCACCCCTCCACTTT. Translation: CASSLPPREIGSPLHF.